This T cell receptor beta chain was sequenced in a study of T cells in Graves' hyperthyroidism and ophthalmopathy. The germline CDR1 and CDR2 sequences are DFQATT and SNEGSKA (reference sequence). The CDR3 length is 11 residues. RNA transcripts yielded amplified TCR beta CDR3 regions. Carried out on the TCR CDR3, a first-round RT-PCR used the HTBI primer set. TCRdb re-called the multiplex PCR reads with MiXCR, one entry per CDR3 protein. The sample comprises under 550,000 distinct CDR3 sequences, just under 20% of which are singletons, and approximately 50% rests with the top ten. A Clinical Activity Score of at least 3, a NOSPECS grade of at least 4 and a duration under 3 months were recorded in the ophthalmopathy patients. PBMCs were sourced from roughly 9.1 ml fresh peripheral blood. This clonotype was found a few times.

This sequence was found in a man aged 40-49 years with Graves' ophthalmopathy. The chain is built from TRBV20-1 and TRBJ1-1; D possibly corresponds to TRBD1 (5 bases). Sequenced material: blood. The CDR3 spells CRAVQDTEAFF. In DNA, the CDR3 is TGCAGAGCAGTACAGGACACTGAAGCTTTCTTT.